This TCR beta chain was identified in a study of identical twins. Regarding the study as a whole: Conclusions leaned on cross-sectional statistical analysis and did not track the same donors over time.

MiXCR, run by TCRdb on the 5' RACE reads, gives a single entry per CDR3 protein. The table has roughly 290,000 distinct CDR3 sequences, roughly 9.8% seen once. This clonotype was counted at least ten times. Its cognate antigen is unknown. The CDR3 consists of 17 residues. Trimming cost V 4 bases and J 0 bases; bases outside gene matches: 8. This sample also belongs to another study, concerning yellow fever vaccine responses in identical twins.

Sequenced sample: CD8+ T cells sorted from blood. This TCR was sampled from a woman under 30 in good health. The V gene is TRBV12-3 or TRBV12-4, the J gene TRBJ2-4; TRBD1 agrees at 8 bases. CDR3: CASSSTDRGLAKNIQYF. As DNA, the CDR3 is TGTGCCAGCAGTTCTACCGACAGGGGCCTAGCCAAAAACATTCAGTACTTC.